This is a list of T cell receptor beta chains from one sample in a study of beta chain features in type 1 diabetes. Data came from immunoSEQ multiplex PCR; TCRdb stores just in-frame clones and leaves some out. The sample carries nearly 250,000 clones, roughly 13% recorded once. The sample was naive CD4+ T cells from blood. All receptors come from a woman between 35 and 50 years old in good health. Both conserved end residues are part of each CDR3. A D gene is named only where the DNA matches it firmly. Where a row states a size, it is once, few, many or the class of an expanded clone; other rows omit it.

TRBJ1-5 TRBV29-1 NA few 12 TGCAGCGTTGCCAGTAGCAATCAGCCCCAGCATTTT CSVASSNQPQHF
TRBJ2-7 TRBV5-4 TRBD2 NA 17 TGTGCCAGCAGCCCGGGGACTAGCGGGGGGAGGTCCTACGAGCAGTACTTC CASSPGTSGGRSYEQYF
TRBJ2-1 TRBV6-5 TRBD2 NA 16 TGTGCCAGCAGTTACTCAGGACTAGCGGGGGGTAGCGAGCAGTTCTTC CASSYSGLAGGSEQFF
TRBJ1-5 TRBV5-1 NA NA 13 TGCGCCAGCAGCTTGGCCGGGAATCAGCCCCAGCATTTT CASSLAGNQPQHF
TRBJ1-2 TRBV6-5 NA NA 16 TGTGCCAGCAGTTACTCGAATTACGGAGGCAACTATGGCTACACCTTC CASSYSNYGGNYGYTF
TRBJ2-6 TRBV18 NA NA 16 TGTGCCAGCTCACCTCTAAGCCTCTCTGGGGCCAACGTCCTGACTTTC CASSPLSLSGANVLTF
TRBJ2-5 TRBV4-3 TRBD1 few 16 TGCGCCAGCAGCCAAGGGACAGGGGGAAGGTCAGAGACCCAGTACTTC CASSQGTGGRSETQYF
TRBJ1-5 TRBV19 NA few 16 TGTGCCAGCTGCACGGGGGGCTCGGGGTTCAATCAGCCCCAGCATTTT CASCTGGSGFNQPQHF
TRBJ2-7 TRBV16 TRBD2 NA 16 TGTGCCAGCAGCCGCTACCTAGCGGGGGTTGCCTACGAGCAGTACTTC CASSRYLAGVAYEQYF
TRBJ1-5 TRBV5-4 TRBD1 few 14 TGTGCCAGCAGCATTGACAGGGGCAATCAGCCCCAGCATTTT CASSIDRGNQPQHF
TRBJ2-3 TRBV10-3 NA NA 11 TGTGCCACAGGTGGTACAGATACGCAGTATTTT CATGGTDTQYF
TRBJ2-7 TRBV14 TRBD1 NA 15 TGTGCCAGCAGCCAAGAGGGACAGGGTATTTACGAGCAGTACTTC CASSQEGQGIYEQYF
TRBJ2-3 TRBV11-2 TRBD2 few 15 TGTGCCAGCAGCTTAGTGGCGGGGGTCACAGATACGCAGTATTTT CASSLVAGVTDTQYF
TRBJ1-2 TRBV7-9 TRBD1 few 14 TGTGCCAGCAGCTTGGGACAGGCGTTCTATGGCTACACCTTC CASSLGQAFYGYTF
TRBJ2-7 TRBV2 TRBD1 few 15 TGTGCCAGCAGGGAGCTCCGGGACAGGGTCCACGAGCAGTACTTC CASRELRDRVHEQYF
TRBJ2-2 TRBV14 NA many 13 TGTGCCAGCAGCCCGGCTAGCACCGGGGAGCTGTTTTTT CASSPASTGELFF
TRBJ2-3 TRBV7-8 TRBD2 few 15 TGTGCCAGCAGCTACGGACTAGCGGGGGCAGATACGCAGTATTTT CASSYGLAGADTQYF
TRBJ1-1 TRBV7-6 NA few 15 TGTGCCAGCAGCTTAGAAGCCAGGCGAAACACTGAAGCTTTCTTT CASSLEARRNTEAFF
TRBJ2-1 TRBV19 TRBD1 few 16 TGTGCCAGTACCCCCACCACCGGGACAGTCTACAATGAGCAGTTCTTC CASTPTTGTVYNEQFF
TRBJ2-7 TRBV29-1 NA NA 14 TGCAGCGTTACCGGAACAGGGCGGGCCTACGAGCAGTACTTC CSVTGTGRAYEQYF
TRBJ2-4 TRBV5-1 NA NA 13 TGCGCCAGCAGACGGGCCGAGGGAAACATTCAGTACTTC CASRRAEGNIQYF
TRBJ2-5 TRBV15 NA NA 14 TGTGCCACCAGCAGAGGACTAGTAAAGGAGACCCAGTACTTC CATSRGLVKETQYF
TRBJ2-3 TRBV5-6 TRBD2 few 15 TGTGCCAGCAGCTACTTCTCTAGCGGGTACCTCGGGCAGTATTTT CASSYFSSGYLGQYF
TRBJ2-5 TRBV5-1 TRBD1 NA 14 TGCGCCAGCAGCTTCCGGGACAGACAAGAGACCCAGTACTTC CASSFRDRQETQYF
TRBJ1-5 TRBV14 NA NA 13 TGTGCCAGCAGCCGAACTGGCAATCAGCCCCAGCATTTT CASSRTGNQPQHF
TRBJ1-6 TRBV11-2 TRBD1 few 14 TGTGCCAGCAGCTTAGGACAGGGCGGTTCACCCCTCCACTTT CASSLGQGGSPLHF
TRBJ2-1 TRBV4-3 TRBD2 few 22 TGCGCCAGCAGCCAAGTCCCCTTCAAGTCCCTAGCGGGGAACCGAAATTACAATGAGCAGTTCTTC CASSQVPFKSLAGNRNYNEQFF